This TCR beta chain was identified during a study of shared clonotypes between healthy human individuals. Study results and caveats: The four-donor shared clonotypes exceeded non-shared clonotypes in generation probability, with non-shared ones scoring lower.

Concerning this clone itself: Its specificity is unknown.

Clones were sequenced by immunoSEQ multiplex PCR, and TCRdb holds only the in-frame ones, with some missing. The repertoire consists of about 640,000 clones, with around 72% occurring once and the leading ten covering 1.5% to 2%. This TCR was sampled from a woman in her 30s in good health. Sample: memory CD4+ T cells sorted from blood. Subset: CD45RA-negative fraction.

The CDR3 sequence: CASSLSDTQYF. The CDR3 region has the DNA TGCGCCAGCAGCTTGTCAGATACGCAGTATTTT. The chain combines TRBV5-1 with TRBJ2-3; D is unresolved. Germline V lookup: CDR1 SGHRS, CDR2 YFSETQ. The CDR3 loop spans 11 amino acids. V was trimmed by 1 base and J by 4 bases, leaving 1 base between them.